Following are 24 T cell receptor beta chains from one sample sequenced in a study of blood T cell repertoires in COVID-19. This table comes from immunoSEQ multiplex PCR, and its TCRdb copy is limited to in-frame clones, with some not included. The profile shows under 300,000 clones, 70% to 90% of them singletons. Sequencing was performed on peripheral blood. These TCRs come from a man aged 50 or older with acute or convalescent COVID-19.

The CDR3 DNA reads as TGTGCCAGCAGTTTAACTATCGAGCAGTACTTC. Its translation: CASSLTIEQYF. V gene TRBV12-3 or TRBV12-4 combines with J gene TRBJ2-7; D call uncertain. This CDR3 is built from 11 residues. Deletions cut 2 bases from V and 6 bases from J, with 5 bases between.

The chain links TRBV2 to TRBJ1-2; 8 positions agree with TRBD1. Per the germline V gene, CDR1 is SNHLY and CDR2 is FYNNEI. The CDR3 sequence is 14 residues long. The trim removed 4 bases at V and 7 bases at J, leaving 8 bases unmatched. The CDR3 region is CASSVSGGSSGYTF. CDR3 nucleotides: TGTGCCAGCAGTGTTTCAGGGGGCTCCTCTGGCTACACCTTC.

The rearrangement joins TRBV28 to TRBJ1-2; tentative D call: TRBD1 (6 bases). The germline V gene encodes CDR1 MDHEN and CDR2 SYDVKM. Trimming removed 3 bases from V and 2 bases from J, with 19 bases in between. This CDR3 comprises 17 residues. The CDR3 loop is CASSLVQRGNGNYGYTF. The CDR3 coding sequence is TGTGCCAGCAGTTTGGTACAGAGGGGGAATGGAAACTATGGCTACACCTTC.

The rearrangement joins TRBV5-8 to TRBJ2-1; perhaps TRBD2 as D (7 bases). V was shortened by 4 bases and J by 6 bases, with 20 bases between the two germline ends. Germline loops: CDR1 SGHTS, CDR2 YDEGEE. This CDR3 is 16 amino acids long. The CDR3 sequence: CASSAPPAGASNEQFF. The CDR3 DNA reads TGTGCCAGCAGCGCGCCCCCCGCGGGGGCCTCCAATGAGCAGTTCTTC.

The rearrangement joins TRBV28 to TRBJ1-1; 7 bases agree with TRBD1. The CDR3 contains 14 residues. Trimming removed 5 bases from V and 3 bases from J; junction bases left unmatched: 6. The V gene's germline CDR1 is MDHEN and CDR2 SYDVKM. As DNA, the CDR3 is TGTGCCAGCAGTCGGAGGACAGGTTACACTGAAGCTTTCTTT. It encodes CASSRRTGYTEAFF.

CDR3 nucleotides: TGCGCCAGCAGTCAATACGGTTGCGGGTACTCGCAGTTCTTC. Translation: CASSQYGCGYSQFF. The chain uses TRBV23-1 and TRBJ2-1; maybe TRBD2 (5 bases). TRBV23-1 falls under the ORF class, with uncertain function. The CDR3 sequence is 14 residues long. V dropped 1 base and J dropped 12 bases, with 16 bases sitting between them.

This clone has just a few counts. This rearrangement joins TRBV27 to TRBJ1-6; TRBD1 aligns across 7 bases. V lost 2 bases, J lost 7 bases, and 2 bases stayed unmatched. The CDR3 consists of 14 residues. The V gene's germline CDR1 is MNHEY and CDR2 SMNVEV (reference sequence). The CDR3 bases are TGTGCCAGCAGTTTAGCAGGGGGGAATTCACCCCTCCACTTT. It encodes CASSLAGGNSPLHF.

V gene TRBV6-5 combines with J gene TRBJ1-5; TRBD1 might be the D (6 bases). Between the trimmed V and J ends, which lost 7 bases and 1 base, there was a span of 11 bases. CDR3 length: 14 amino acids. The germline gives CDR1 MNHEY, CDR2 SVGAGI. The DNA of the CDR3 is TGTGCCAGCACCCCGGGGGGCAGCAATCAGCCCCAGCATTTT. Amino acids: CASTPGGSNQPQHF.

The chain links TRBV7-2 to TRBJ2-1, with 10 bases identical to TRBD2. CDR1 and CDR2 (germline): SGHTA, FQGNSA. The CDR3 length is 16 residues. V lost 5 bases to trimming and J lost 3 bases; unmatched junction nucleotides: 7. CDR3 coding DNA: TGTGCCAGCAGCCCCCGGACTAGCGGAGGCTACAATGAGCAGTTCTTC. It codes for CASSPRTSGGYNEQFF.

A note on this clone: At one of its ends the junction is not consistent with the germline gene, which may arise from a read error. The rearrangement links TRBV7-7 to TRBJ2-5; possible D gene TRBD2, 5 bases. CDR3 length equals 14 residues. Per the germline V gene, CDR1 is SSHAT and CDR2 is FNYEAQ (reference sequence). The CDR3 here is CASSLATSGGTQYF. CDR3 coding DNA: TGTGCTAGCAGCTTAGCGACCAGCGGCGGGACCCAGTACTTC. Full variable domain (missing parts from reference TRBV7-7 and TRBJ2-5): GAGVSQSPRYKVTKRGQDVTLRCDPISSHATLYWYQQALGQGPEFLTYFNYEAQPDKSGLPSDRFSAERPEGSISTLTIQRTEQRDSAMYRCASSLATSGGTQYFGPGTRLLVL.

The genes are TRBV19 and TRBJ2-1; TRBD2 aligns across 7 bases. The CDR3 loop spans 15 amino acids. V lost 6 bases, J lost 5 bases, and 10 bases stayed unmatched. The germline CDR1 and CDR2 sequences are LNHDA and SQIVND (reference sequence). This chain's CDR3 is CASSPSRGSHNEQFF. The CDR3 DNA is TGTGCCAGTAGCCCCTCGCGGGGGAGTCACAATGAGCAGTTCTTC.

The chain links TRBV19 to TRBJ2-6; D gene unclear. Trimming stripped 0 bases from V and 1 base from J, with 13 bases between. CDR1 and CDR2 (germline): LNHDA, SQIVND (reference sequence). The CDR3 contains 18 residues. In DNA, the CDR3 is TGTGCCAGTAGTATAGATCCAGGCCAATCTTCTGGGGCCAACGTCCTGACTTTC. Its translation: CASSIDPGQSSGANVLTF.

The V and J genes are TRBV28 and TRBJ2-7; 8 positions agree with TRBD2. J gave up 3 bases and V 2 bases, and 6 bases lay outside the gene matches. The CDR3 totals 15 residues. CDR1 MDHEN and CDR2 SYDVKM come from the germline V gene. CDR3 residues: CASSLMGGGFYEQYF. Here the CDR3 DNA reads TGTGCCAGCAGTTTAATGGGCGGGGGGTTCTACGAGCAGTACTTC.

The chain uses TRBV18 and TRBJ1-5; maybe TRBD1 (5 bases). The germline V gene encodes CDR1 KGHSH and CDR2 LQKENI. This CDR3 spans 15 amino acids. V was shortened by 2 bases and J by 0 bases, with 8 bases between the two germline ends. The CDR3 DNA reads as TGTGCCAGCTCACCAGGCGGGGGTAGCAATCAGCCCCAGCATTTT. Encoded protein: CASSPGGGSNQPQHF.

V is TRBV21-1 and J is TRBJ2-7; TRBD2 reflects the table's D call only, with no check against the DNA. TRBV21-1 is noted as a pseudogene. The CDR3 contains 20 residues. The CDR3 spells CASSTPRGGSVSVADYEQYF. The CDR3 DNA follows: TGTGCCAGCAGCACCCCCAGGGGCGGGAGTGTTTCTGTGGCTGACTACGAGCAGTACTTC.

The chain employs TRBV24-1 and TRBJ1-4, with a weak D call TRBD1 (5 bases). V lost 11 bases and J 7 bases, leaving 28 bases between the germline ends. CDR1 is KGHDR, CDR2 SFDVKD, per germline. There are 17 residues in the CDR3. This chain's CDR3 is CAIQNRQPPHVGEKLFF. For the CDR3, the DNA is TGTGCCATACAAAACCGACAGCCCCCACATGTCGGTGAAAAACTGTTTTTT.

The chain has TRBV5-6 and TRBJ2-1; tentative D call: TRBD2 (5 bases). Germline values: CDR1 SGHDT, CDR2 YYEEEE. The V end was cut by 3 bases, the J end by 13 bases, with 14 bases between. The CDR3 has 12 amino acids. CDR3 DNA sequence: TGTGCCAGCAGCTCTACGACGGGGTATCAGTTCTTC. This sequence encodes CASSSTTGYQFF.

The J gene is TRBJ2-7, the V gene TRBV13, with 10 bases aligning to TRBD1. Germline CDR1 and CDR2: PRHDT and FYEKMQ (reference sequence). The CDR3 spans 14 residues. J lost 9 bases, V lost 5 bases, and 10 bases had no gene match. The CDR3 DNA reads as TGTGCCAGCAGCCACCTGACAGGGGGCTCCGGGCAGTACTTC. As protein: CASSHLTGGSGQYF.

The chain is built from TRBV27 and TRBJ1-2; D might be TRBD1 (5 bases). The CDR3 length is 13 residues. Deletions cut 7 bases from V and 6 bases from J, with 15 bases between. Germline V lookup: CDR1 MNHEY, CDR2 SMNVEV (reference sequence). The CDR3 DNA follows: TGTGCCAGCATAGCCCCGGGCAGGGATGGCTACACCTTC. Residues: CASIAPGRDGYTF.

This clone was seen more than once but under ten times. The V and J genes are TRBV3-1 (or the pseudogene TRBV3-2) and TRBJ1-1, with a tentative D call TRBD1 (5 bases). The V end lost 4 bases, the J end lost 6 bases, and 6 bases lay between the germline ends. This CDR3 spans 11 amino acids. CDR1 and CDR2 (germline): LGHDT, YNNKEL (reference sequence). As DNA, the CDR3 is TGTGCCAGCAGCCGGGGCCCTGAAGCTTTCTTT. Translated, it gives CASSRGPEAFF.

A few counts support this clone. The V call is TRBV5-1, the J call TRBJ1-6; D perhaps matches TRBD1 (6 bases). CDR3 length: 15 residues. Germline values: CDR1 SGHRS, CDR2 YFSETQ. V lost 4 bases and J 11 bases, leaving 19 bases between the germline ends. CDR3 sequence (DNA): TGCGCCAGCAGCGCGGAACAGGGCCCAACGACACCCCTCCACTTT. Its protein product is CASSAEQGPTTPLHF.

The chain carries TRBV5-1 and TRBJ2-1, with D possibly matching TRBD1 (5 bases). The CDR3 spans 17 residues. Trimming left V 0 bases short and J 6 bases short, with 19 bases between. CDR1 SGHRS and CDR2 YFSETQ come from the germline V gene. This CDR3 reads CASSLAATVVLSNEQFF. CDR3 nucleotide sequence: TGCGCCAGCAGCTTGGCGGCGACAGTGGTTCTGAGCAATGAGCAGTTCTTC. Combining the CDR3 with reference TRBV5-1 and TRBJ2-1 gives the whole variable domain KAGVTQTPRYLIKTRGQQVTLSCSPISGHRSVSWYQQTPGQGLQFLFEYFSETQRNKGNFPGRFSGRQFSNSRSEMNVSTLELGDSALYLCASSLAATVVLSNEQFFGPGTRLTVL.

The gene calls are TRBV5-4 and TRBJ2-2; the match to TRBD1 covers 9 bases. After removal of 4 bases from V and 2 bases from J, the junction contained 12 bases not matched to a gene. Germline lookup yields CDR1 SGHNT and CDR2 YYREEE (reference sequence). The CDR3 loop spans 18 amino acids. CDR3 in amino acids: CASSGRSRDRANTGELFF. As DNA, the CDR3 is TGTGCCAGCAGCGGCCGGAGCCGGGACAGGGCCAACACCGGGGAGCTGTTTTTT.

The chain's CDR3 is CASFRDSRAMGTEAFF. Written as DNA, the CDR3 is TGTGCCAGCTTTCGAGACAGTCGCGCAATGGGGACTGAAGCTTTCTTT. The chain couples TRBV30 to TRBJ1-1, with D tentatively TRBD1 (5 bases). Looked up from germline, CDR1 is GTSNPN and CDR2 is SVGIG (reference sequence). V was clipped by 8 bases and J by 5 bases, with 27 bases between them. There are 16 residues in the CDR3.